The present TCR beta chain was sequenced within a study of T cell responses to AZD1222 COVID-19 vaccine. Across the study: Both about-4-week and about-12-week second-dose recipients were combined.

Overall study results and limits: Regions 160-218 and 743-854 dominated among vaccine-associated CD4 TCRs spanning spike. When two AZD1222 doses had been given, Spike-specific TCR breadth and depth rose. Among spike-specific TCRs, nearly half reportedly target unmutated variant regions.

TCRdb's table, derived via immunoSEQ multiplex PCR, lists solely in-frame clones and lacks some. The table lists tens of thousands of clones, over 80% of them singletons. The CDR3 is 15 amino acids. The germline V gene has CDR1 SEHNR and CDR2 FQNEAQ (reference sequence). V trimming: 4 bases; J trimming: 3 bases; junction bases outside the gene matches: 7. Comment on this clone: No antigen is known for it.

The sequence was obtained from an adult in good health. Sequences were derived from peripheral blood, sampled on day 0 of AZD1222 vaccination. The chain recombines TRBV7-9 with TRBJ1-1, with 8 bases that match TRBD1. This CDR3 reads CASSYTTGVDTEAFF. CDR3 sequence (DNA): TGTGCCAGCAGCTACACGACAGGGGTGGACACTGAAGCTTTCTTT.